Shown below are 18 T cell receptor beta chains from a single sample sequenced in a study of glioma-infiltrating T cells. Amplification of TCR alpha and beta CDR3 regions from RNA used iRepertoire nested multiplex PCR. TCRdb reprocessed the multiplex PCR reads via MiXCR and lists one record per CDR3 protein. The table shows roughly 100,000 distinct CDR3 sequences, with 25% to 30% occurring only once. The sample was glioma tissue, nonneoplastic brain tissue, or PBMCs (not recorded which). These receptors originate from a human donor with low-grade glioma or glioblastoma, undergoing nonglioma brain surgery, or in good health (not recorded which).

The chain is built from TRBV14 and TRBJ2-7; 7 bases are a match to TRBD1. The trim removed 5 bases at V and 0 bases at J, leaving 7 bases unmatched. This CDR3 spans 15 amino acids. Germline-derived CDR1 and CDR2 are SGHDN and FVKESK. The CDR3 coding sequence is TGTGCCAGCAGCTCCCTGGACAGGCCCTCCTACGAGCAGTACTTC. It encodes CASSSLDRPSYEQYF.

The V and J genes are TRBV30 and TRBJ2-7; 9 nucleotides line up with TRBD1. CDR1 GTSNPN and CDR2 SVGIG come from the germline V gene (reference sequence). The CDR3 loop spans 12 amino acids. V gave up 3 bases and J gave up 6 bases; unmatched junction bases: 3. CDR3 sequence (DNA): TGTGCCTGGAGCGGGACAGGGTTCGAGCAGTACTTC. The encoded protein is CAWSGTGFEQYF.

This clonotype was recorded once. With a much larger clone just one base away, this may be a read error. The CDR3 is CSARISWSDTEAFF. The CDR3 nucleotides are TGCAGTGCTAGAATCTCATGGAGCGACACTGAAGCTTTCTTT. The genes are TRBV20-1 and TRBJ1-1; D call uncertain. CDR1 and CDR2 from the germline V gene are DFQATT and SNEGSKA (reference sequence). V was cut by 2 bases and J by 3 bases, with 13 bases left in between. CDR3 length: 14 residues.

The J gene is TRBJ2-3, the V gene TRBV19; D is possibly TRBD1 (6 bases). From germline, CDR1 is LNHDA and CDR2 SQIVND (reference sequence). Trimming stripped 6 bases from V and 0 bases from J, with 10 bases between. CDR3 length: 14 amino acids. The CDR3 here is CASSRGESTDTQYF. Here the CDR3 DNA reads TGTGCCAGTAGCAGGGGTGAGAGCACAGATACGCAGTATTTT.

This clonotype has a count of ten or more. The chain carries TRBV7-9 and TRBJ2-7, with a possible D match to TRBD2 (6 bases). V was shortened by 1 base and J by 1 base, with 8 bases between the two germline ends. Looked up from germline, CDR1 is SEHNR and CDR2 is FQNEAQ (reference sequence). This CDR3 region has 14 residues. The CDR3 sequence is CASSLDGGSYEQYF. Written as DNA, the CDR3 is TGTGCCAGCAGCTTAGACGGGGGTTCCTACGAGCAGTACTTC.

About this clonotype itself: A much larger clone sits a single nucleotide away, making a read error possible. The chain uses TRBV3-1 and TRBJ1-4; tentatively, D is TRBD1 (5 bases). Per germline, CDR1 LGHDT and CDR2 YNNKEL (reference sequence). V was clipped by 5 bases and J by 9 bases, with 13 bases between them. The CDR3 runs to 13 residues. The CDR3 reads CASSVRGNKKLFF. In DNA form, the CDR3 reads TGTGCCAGCAGCGTAAGGGGAAATAAAAAACTGTTTTTT.

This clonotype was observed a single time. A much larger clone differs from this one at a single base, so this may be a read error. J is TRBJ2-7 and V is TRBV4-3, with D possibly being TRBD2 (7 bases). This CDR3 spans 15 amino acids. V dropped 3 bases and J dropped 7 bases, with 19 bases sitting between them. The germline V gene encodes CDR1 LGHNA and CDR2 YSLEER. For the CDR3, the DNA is TGCGCCAGCAGCCAGAACGGGTGGGGGGGCTATGAGCAGTACTTC. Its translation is CASSQNGWGGYEQYF.

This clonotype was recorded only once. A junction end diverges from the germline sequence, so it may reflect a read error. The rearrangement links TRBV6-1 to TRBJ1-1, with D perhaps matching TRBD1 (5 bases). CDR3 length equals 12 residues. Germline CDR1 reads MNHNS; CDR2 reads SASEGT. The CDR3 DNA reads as TGTGCCAGCAGTCCCACAGGTGCTGAGGCTCTCTTT. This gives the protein CASSPTGAEALF.

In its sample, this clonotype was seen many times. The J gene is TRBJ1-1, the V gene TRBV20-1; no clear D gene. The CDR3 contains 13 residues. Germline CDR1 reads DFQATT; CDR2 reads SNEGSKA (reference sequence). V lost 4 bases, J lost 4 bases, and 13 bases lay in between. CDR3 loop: CSAISGVGTEAFF. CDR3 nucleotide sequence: TGCAGTGCTATCAGTGGAGTAGGCACTGAAGCTTTCTTT.

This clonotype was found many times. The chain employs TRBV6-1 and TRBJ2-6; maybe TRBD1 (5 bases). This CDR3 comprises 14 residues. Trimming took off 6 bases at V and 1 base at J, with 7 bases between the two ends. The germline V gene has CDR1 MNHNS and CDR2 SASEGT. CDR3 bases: TGTGCCAGCAGCCCAGGGTCTGGGGCCAACGTCCTGACTTTC. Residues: CASSPGSGANVLTF.

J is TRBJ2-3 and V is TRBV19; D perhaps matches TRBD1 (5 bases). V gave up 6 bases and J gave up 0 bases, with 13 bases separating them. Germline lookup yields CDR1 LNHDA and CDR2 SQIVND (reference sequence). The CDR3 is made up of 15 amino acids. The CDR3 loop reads CASSDSATSTDTQYF. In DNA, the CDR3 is TGTGCCAGTAGCGACAGCGCCACTAGCACAGATACGCAGTATTTT.

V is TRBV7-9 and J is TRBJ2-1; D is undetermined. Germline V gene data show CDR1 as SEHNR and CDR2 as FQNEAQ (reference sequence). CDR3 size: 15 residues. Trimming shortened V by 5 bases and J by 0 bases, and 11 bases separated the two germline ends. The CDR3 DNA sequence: TGTGCCAGCAGCCTAAGGGAAAGCTCCTACAATGAGCAGTTCTTC. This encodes CASSLRESSYNEQFF.

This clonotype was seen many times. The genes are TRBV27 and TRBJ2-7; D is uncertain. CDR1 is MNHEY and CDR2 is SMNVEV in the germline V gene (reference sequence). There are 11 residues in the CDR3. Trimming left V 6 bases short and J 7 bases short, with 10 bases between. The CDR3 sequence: CASSKGREQYF. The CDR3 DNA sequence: TGTGCCAGCAGCAAAGGCAGGGAGCAGTACTTC.

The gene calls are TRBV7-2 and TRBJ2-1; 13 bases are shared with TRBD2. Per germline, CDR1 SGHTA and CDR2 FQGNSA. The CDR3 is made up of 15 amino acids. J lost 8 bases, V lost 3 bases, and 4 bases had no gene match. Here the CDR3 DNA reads TGTGCCAGCAGCTTCAGGACTAGCGGGGGCGATGAGCAGTTCTTC. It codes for CASSFRTSGGDEQFF.

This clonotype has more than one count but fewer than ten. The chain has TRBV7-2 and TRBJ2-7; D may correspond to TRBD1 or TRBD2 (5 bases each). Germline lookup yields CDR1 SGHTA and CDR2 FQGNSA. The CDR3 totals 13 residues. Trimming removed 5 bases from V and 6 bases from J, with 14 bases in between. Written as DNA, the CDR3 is TGTGCCAGCAGCCTGGACGGGGCCGGCGAGCAGTACTTC. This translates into CASSLDGAGEQYF.

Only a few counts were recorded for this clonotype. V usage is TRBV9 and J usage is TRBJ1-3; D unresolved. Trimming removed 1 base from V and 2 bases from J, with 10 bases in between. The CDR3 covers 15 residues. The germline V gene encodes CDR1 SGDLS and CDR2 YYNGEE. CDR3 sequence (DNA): TGTGCCAGCAGCGTATCTGCGGACCCTGGAAACACCATATATTTT. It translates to CASSVSADPGNTIYF.

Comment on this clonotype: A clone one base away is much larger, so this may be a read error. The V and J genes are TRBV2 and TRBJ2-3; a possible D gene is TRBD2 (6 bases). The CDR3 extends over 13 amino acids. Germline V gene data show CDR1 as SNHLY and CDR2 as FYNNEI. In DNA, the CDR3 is TGTGCCAGCAGTGAACCCTCCTCGGGGGAGAAGCATTTT. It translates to CASSEPSSGEKHF.

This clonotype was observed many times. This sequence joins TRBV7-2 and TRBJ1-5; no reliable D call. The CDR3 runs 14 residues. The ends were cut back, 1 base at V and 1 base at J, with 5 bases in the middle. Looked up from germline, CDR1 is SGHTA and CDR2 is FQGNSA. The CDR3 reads CASSLDLSNQPQHF. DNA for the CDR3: TGTGCCAGCAGCTTAGATCTAAGCAATCAGCCCCAGCATTTT.